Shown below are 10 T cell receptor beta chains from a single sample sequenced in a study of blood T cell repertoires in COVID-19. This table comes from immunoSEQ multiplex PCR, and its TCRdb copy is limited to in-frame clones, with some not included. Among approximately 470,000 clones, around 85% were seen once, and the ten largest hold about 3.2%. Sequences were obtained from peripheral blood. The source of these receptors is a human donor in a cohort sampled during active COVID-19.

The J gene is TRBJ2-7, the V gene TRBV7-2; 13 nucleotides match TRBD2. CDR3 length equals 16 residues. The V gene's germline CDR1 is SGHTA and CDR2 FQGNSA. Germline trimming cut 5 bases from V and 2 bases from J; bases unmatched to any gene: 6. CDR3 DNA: TGTGCCAGCAGCCCTCGACTAGCGGGAGGACCCTACGAGCAGTACTTC. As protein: CASSPRLAGGPYEQYF.

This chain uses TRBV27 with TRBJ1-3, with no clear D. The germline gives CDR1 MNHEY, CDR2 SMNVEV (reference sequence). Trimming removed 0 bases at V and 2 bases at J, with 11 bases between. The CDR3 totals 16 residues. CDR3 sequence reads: CASSLSAPAAGNTIYF. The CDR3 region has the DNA TGTGCCAGCAGTTTATCCGCCCCGGCGGCTGGAAACACCATATATTTT.

The CDR3: CASSSRVGNEKLFF. DNA for the CDR3: TGTGCCAGCAGTTCCAGGGTGGGTAATGAAAAACTGTTTTTT. The chain is built from TRBV27 and TRBJ1-4; tentative D call: TRBD1 (5 bases). The CDR3 contains 14 residues. The V end lost 4 bases, the J end lost 4 bases, and 10 bases lay between the germline ends. Germline V gene sequence: CDR1 MNHEY, CDR2 SMNVEV (reference sequence).

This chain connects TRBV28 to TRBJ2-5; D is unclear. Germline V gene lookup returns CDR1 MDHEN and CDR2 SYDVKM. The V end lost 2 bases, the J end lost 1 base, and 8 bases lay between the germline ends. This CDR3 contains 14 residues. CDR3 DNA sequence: TGTGCCAGCAGTTTAACACAGAGCCAAGAGACCCAGTACTTC. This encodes CASSLTQSQETQYF.

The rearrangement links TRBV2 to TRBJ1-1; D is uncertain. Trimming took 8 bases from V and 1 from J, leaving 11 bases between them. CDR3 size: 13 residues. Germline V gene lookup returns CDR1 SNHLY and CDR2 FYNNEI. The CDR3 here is CASYSLSNTEAFF. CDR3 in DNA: TGTGCCAGCTACAGTCTTTCGAACACTGAAGCTTTCTTT.

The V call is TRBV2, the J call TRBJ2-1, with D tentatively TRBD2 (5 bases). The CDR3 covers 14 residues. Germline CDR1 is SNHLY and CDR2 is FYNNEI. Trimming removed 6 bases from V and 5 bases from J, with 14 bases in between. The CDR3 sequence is CASSIAKTNNEQFF. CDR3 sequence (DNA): TGTGCCAGCAGCATCGCTAAGACTAACAATGAGCAGTTCTTC.

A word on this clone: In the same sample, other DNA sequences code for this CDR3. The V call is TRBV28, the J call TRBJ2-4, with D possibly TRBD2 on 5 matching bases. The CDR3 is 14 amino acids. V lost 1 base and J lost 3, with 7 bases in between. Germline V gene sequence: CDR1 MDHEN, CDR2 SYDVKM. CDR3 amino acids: CASSLLASKNIQYF. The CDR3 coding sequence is TGTGCCAGCAGTTTATTAGCGAGCAAAAACATTCAGTACTTC.

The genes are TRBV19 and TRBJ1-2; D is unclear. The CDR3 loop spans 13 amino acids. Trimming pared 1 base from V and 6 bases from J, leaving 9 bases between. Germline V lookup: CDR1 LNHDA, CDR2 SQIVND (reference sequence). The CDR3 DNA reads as TGTGCCAGTAGTATAGGACAACCCAATGGCTACACCTTC. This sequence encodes CASSIGQPNGYTF.

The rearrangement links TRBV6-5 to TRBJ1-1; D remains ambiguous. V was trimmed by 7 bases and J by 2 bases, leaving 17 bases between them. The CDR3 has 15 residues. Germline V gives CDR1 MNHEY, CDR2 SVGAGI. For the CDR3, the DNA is TGTGCCAGCACCCTACGGGTAGATTATAACACTGAAGCTTTCTTT. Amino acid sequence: CASTLRVDYNTEAFF.

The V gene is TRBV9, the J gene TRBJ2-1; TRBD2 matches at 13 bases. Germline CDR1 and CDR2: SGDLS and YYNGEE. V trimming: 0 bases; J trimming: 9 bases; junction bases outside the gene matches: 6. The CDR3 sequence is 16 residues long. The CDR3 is CASSVGPGLAGSEQFF. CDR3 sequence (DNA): TGTGCCAGCAGCGTAGGCCCGGGACTAGCGGGAAGTGAGCAGTTCTTC.